A single sample is the source of the 6 T cell receptor beta chains below, sequenced in a study of T cell repertoires in cytomegalovirus infection. Each CDR3 protein is one row after TCRdb ran MiXCR on the reads. The repertoire has roughly 280,000 distinct CDR3 sequences, 9.1% of them found once; the top ten carry roughly 16%. The sequencing sample was made of PBMCs. Receptors were obtained from a human donor in good health (CMV status not recorded). Some clones in this sample may be carry-over from other donors' samples.

This clonotype was observed a handful of times. V is TRBV19 and J is TRBJ1-5, with a tentative D call TRBD1 (6 bases). The CDR3 length is 15 residues. In germline, CDR1 is LNHDA, CDR2 SQIVND (reference sequence). The V gene lost 4 bases and the J gene lost 2 bases, with 12 bases spanning the gap. The CDR3 is CASSTGDLGNQPQHF. The CDR3 coding sequence is TGTGCCAGTAGTACAGGGGACCTAGGCAATCAGCCCCAGCATTTT.

This clonotype was recorded at least ten times. J is TRBJ1-2 and V is TRBV7-8, with TRBD1 as a possible D gene (5 bases). This CDR3 has 15 residues. Germline V lookup: CDR1 SGHVS, CDR2 FQNEAQ. The germline V and J ends were trimmed by 1 base and 0 bases, with 9 bases remaining between them. This chain's CDR3 is CASSLEGLANYGYTF. CDR3 bases: TGTGCCAGCAGCTTAGAGGGGTTGGCTAACTATGGCTACACCTTC. The complete variable domain, with remaining parts taken from reference TRBV7-8 and TRBJ1-2, reads GAGVSQSPRYKVAKRGQDVALRCDPISGHVSLFWYQQALGQGPEFLTYFQNEAQLDKSGLPSDRFFAERPEGSVSTLKIQRTQQEDSAVYLCASSLEGLANYGYTFGSGTRLTVV.

This clonotype showed up many times. The gene calls are TRBV7-3 and TRBJ2-5; the D call may be TRBD1 or TRBD2 (5 bases each). Trimming removed 3 bases from V and 1 base from J, with 12 bases in between. Germline V gene lookup returns CDR1 SGHTA and CDR2 FQGTGA. The CDR3 spans 15 residues. CDR3 protein: CASSFSGGVQETQYF. Written as DNA, the CDR3 is TGTGCCAGCAGCTTCTCTGGGGGAGTCCAAGAGACCCAGTACTTC.

The chain couples TRBV11-2 to TRBJ1-6, with 7 nucleotides matching TRBD1. V shed 2 bases, J shed 9 bases, and the junction held 7 bases outside the gene matches. Germline V CDR1 and CDR2: SGHAT, FQNNGV. CDR3 length: 15 residues. The CDR3 nucleotides read TGTGCCAGCAGCTTAATTGGGACAGACCTTTCACCCCTCCACTTT. This codes for CASSLIGTDLSPLHF.

This clonotype appeared a few times. This rearrangement joins TRBV7-6 to TRBJ2-2; D gene ambiguous. The CDR3 sequence is 14 residues long. V lost 5 bases and J 4 bases, leaving 11 bases between the germline ends. Germline V CDR1 and CDR2: SGHVS, FNYEAQ. This CDR3 is CASSPAHLTGELFF. CDR3 coding DNA: TGTGCCAGCAGCCCCGCTCACCTCACCGGGGAGCTGTTTTTT.

The chain recombines TRBV19 with TRBJ1-1, with TRBD1 matching 7 bases. This CDR3 is built from 11 residues. Germline trimming cut 10 bases from V and 6 bases from J; bases unmatched to any gene: 5. Germline assignment: CDR1 LNHDA and CDR2 SQIVND (reference sequence). CDR3 loop: CATDRAAEAFF. CDR3 bases: TGTGCCACCGACAGGGCGGCTGAAGCTTTCTTT. The full variable domain, with the rest looked up from reference TRBV19 and TRBJ1-1, is DGGITQSPKYLFRKEGQNVTLSCEQNLNHDAMYWYRQDPGQGLRLIYYSQIVNDFQKGDIAEGYSVSREKKESFPLTVTSAQKNPTAFYLCATDRAAEAFFGQGTRLTVV.